This T cell receptor (beta chain) was sequenced for a study of T cell responses to AZD1222 COVID-19 vaccine (dated by TCRdb to the early 2020s). For the wider study: AZD1222 recipients given second doses at about 4 weeks or at about 12 weeks were pooled, since spike-specific TCR depth and breadth were not found to differ between the two schedules. Trial participants were enrolled by age into subgroups of 18-55, 56-69 and 70-plus years, and around 150, 28 and 57 TCR-sequenced participants, respectively, were included in these subgroups. A total of more than 230 trial participants underwent TCR sequencing, of whom nearly 210 received two doses of AZD1222 and some 25 received two doses of the MenACWY control vaccine. Points the paper makes about the study in general: Nearly half of unique spike-specific TCRs reportedly recognized epitopes outside regions mutated in the B.1.351 and B.1.1.7 variants. Because no day 14 peak-response samples were available, the repertoires could be characterized only after the peak T cell response. A significant rise in spike-specific TCR breadth and depth was observed after two AZD1222 doses relative to day 0 and relative to MenACWY recipients. The 56-69-year group was small, and its depth increase did not reach significance, likely because of low power. Participants were mostly white British and included more females than males, and it was suggested by the authors that clonal diversity may have been underestimated. The vaccine-associated CD4 TCRs covered the entire spike protein, and the dominant responses fell in regions 160-218 and 743-854. Conclusions about previously exposed vaccinees are limited because only a handful of AZD1222 recipients were SARS-CoV-2 seropositive at baseline.

Including cysteine and phenylalanine, the CDR3 has 11 amino acids. Only the CDR3 region is kept as DNA, spanning 33 bases read in frame from base 1. CDR1 SGHDN and CDR2 FVKESK are derived from the germline V gene. The trim is 2 bases for V and 6 bases for J, with a gap of 5 bases between the germline ends. Of note for this clone: What antigen it recognizes has not been identified. Per-base qualities were not stored, and no clone one base away is much larger.

The CDR3 regions of human TCRbeta chains were subjected to immunosequencing. Processing in the source paper ran as follows. Repertoire TCRs were matched against a reference library of SARS-CoV-2-specific TCRs generated with the MIRA antigen-specificity platform. Breadth was defined as the fraction of unique TCRs that were SARS-CoV-2-associated, and depth was defined as the fraction of total T cells that were SARS-CoV-2-associated. Using the MIRA data, every spike-specific TCR was mapped to the spike region that the TCR reacted to and assigned to either a CD4 or a CD8 class. Log10-transformed breadth and depth values were compared by one-way ANOVA with Sidak's multiple comparisons tests. Drawn from immuneACCESS, this table holds only the in-frame rearrangements with V and J called that TCRdb kept. Clones are partly lost; checked studies trace under half to an unresolved V gene and leave the rest unexplained. V and J calls and clone size follow that table, whereas D and trimming were derived from the DNA. The sample table holds over 100,000 clones, of which around 87% were seen once. The ten largest account for under 4.5% of the sample.

The time point label, read with the paper, signifies: baseline before first vaccination. Vaccinee samples came from UK trials COV001 and COV002, including a single-blind randomized controlled phase 2/3 trial of AZD1222 (ChAdOx1 nCoV-19) in healthy adults. Trial participant PBMC samples were collected at day 0 and day 28 after the second dose for TCRbeta chain sequencing. Here the sequenced sample was peripheral blood, taken on day 0 of AZD1222 vaccination. The receptor comes from an adult in good health. The chain is encoded by TRBV14 joined to TRBJ2-7, with the D gene not confidently named. The DNA sequence follows: TGTGCCAGCAGCCAACTCTTCGAGCAGTACTTC. It encodes CASSQLFEQYF.